Following are 4 T cell receptor beta chains from one sample sequenced in a study of shared clonotypes between healthy human individuals. CD45RO-negative, CCR7-positively selected cells formed the naive CD8 fraction, excluding terminally differentiated effector memory CD45RA+ cells. TCRdb keeps only in-frame clones here, not all; method: immunoSEQ multiplex PCR. In the table there are around 2,000,000 clones, roughly 91% of which are singletons. The source material was naive CD8+ T cells from PBMCs. The receptors originated from a man between 18 and 29 years old in good health. Some clones in this sample may be carry-over from other donors' samples.

The V call is TRBV5-1, the J call TRBJ2-3, with TRBD1 matching 7 bases. The V segment lost 5 bases and the J segment 2 bases; nucleotides outside the gene matches: 11. The V gene's germline CDR1 is SGHRS and CDR2 YFSETQ. The length of the CDR3 is 16 residues. This chain's CDR3 is CASSPVDRAYTDTQYF. In DNA, the CDR3 is TGCGCCAGCAGTCCGGTTGACAGGGCGTACACAGATACGCAGTATTTT. The full variable domain, with the rest looked up from reference TRBV5-1 and TRBJ2-3, is KAGVTQTPRYLIKTRGQQVTLSCSPISGHRSVSWYQQTPGQGLQFLFEYFSETQRNKGNFPGRFSGRQFSNSRSEMNVSTLELGDSALYLCASSPVDRAYTDTQYFGPGTRLTVL.

V and J are TRBV28 and TRBJ2-7; TRBD1 agrees at 12 bases. Trimming cost V 6 bases and J 4 bases; bases outside gene matches: 4. This CDR3 has 14 amino acids. Germline assignment: CDR1 MDHEN and CDR2 SYDVKM. CDR3 DNA: TGTGCCAGCAGCCGGGACAGGGGGCTTTACGAGCAGTACTTC. This codes for CASSRDRGLYEQYF.

V gene TRBV27 combines with J gene TRBJ1-2, with D maybe TRBD1 (5 bases). The CDR3 is made up of 13 amino acids. Trimming took 10 bases from V and 2 from J, leaving 14 bases between them. The germline V gene encodes CDR1 MNHEY and CDR2 SMNVEV (reference sequence). The CDR3: CATRLGGNYGYTF. CDR3 DNA: TGTGCCACGCGCCTGGGGGGAAACTATGGCTACACCTTC.

As for this clone: The same CDR3 also results from other DNA sequences found in this sample. This chain joins TRBV27 and TRBJ1-2, with D possibly matching TRBD1 (5 bases). The CDR3 runs to 11 residues. With 5 bases removed from V and 4 bases from J, the gap between germline ends came to 5 bases. The germline gives CDR1 MNHEY, CDR2 SMNVEV (reference sequence). The CDR3 DNA is TGTGCCAGCAGTGACAGCTATGGCTACACCTTC. It encodes CASSDSYGYTF.